Reported below is one T cell receptor beta chain. The antigen it recognizes is unknown. No clone much larger than this one lies a single base away; base qualities are absent. The data derive from a study of PD-L1 blockade in urothelial cancer (dated by TCRdb to 2017 to 2019). Background for the entire study: Therapy was started around 2014 for all patients, and atezolizumab 1,200 mg was administered intravenously every 3 weeks. About 85% of the 29 patients were identified as males with urothelial cancer of bladder origin, and a prior smoking history was reported by 18 of 29 patients. An ECOG performance status of 0 or 1 was recorded for the patients, and 0 to 3 prior chemotherapy regimens had been received by the patients. Blood samples were analyzed 3 weeks after the start of treatment (second dose) and 6 weeks after the start of treatment. Blood samples gave median yields of approximately 130,000 T cells and more than 80,000 unique TCRs, along with a median clonality of about 0.084. The study was an exploratory multi-omic analysis of somatic, immune and clinical correlates of response to PD-L1 blockade with atezolizumab in urothelial cancer. Pretreatment tumor samples, along with matched peripheral blood collected serially before and after atezolizumab treatment, underwent TCR sequencing. Durable clinical benefit was defined as a progression-free survival longer than 6 months, and TCR features were additionally tested against progression-free survival and overall survival. In the same patients, pretreatment tumors underwent whole exome sequencing and RNA sequencing in addition to TCR sequencing. Durable clinical benefit was achieved by nine patients but not by the remaining 20. Pretreatment blood TCR-seq was available for twenty-nine patients, at least one posttreatment blood collection was obtained for around 25 patients, and tumor TCR-seq was available for around 25 patients. What the work shows at the level of the full study, not this receptor alone: Because the sample size was small (n ≈ 30) and many of the analyses were exploratory, the results are meant to be hypothesis-generating. At 3 weeks after the start of treatment, tumor-associated TCR clones in peripheral blood had expanded more in patients with durable benefit (n of about 20, p = 0.022). Improved progression-free and overall survival was found to be associated with pretreatment peripheral blood TCR clonality below the median.

Synthetic TCR analog templates were spiked into each PCR so that absolute template abundance could be estimated from read counts. TCRbeta CDR3 regions were amplified from genomic DNA with bias-controlled V and J gene primers using the immunoSEQ assay. Sequencing of rearranged TCRbeta segments was done at approximately 20X coverage. Turning to the authors' computational methods: Sequencing errors were corrected by clustering, and CDR3s were annotated against IMGT so that V, D and J genes could be assigned. Out-of-frame and stop-codon sequences were excluded, and only productive TCRbeta rearrangements were used in downstream analyses. Clonality was computed as one minus Shannon entropy normalized by the log of the number of unique productive sequences. Fisher's exact test with Benjamini-Hochberg correction, at a threshold of adjusted p below 0.01, was used to find clones that differed between time points or between blood and tumor. TCRdb retrieved this table from immuneACCESS and kept in-frame rearrangements only. Not all clones are present; in checked studies, unresolved V genes account for under half, and no reason is known for the remainder. The DNA was the basis for D and trimming; V, J and clone size are from that table. This sample gives some 48,000 clones in total; about four fifths of them show up just once. Clones ranked in the top ten supply 8.8% of the sample.

This specimen's time point label, per the study, means: peripheral blood 6 weeks after treatment start. The cohort comprised roughly 30 patients with locally advanced or metastatic urothelial carcinoma treated at Memorial Sloan Kettering on a trial protocol. Peripheral blood mononuclear cells were collected from each patient pretreatment and during treatment, giving between 1 and 8 total time points per patient. The Qiagen DNeasy Blood extraction kit was used to purify genomic DNA from total PBMCs and tumor samples. PBMCs were collected pretreatment and during treatment, and were isolated and stored as previously described. Including cysteine and phenylalanine, the CDR3 has 14 amino acids. Just the 42-base CDR3 DNA is kept, in frame starting at base 1. Sequences SNHLY (CDR1) and FYNNEI (CDR2) are obtained from the germline V gene. Trimming costs V 11 bases and J 0 bases, and their ends lie 11 bases apart.

Sequencing used PBMCs, obtained around atezolizumab (anti-PD-L1) treatment. The source of this sequence is a man between 65 and 79 years old with urothelial cancer. This receptor chain uses TRBV2 and TRBJ2-6, with no confident D gene call. The CDR3 reads as follows: CARQQFSGANVLTF. The DNA sequence reads TGTGCCCGCCAACAGTTCTCTGGGGCCAACGTCCTGACTTTC.